Listed here is a single TCR beta chain. This specimen comes from a study of blood T cell repertoires in COVID-19. Across the study: The United States, Italy and Spain were the sources of the acute and convalescent COVID-19 samples. The cDNA or gDNA used as material had been derived from T cells, B-cell-depleted T cells, or PBMCs.

Trimming removed 5 bases at V and 10 bases at J, with 20 bases between. Germline V gene data show CDR1 as MDHEN and CDR2 as SYDVKM. There are 15 residues in the CDR3. Original handling: Scientists estimated how many nucleated cells there were by amplifying reference gene primers. Using immunoSEQ multiplex PCR, the repertoire was profiled, and TCRdb retains in-frame clones only, with some absent. The DNA was the basis for D and trimming; V, J and clone size are from that table. The sample includes a few hundred thousand clones, approximately 80% of them seen just once. The TCR was taken from an elderly woman with COVID-19, enrolled during active disease. Sequencing was carried out using peripheral blood. The rearrangement joins TRBV28 to TRBJ1-4, with D perhaps TRBD1 (6 bases). The CDR3 coding sequence is TGTGCCAGCAGTCTCCCGACAGGTCAGAAAGTAAAACTGTTTTTT. It specifies CASSLPTGQKVKLFF.